Each of the 30 T cell receptor beta chains below was sequenced from the same sample in a study of T-cell reconstitution after alpha-beta-depleted transplantation in children. Using unique molecular identifiers, the investigators prepared the TCRbeta library. TCRdb itself ran the PCR reads through MiXCR, one entry per CDR3 protein. This sample yields 300,000 to 400,000 distinct CDR3 sequences, of which about a sixth are seen a single time; about 41% belongs to the top ten. The sample was PBMCs, mostly from graft donor cells, taken 360 days after TCRalphabeta/CD19-depleted stem cell transplant. The source of these receptors is a male patient under 10 years old who had a stem cell transplant for acute lymphoblastic leukemia, so the T cells may come from the graft donor.

This clonotype was observed a handful of times. This rearrangement joins TRBV7-9 to TRBJ2-5; tentative D call: TRBD2 (5 bases). V was trimmed by 5 bases and J by 1 base, leaving 14 bases between them. The CDR3 loop spans 15 amino acids. CDR1 is SEHNR, CDR2 FQNEAQ, per germline (reference sequence). In DNA form, the CDR3 reads TGTGCCAGCAGCCGACCGCAGAGGGCCCAAGAGACCCAGTACTTC. Translation gives CASSRPQRAQETQYF.

The sample holds many counts of this clonotype. The J gene is TRBJ2-5, the V gene TRBV5-1; the D gene is possibly TRBD2 (6 bases). The length of the CDR3 is 13 residues. Trimming shortened V by 1 base and J by 4 bases, and 8 bases separated the two germline ends. The germline V gene encodes CDR1 SGHRS and CDR2 YFSETQ. The CDR3 is CASSLPGLETQYF. The CDR3 DNA sequence: TGCGCCAGCAGCTTGCCGGGACTAGAGACCCAGTACTTC. Full variable domain (remainder filled in from reference TRBV5-1 and TRBJ2-5): KAGVTQTPRYLIKTRGQQVTLSCSPISGHRSVSWYQQTPGQGLQFLFEYFSETQRNKGNFPGRFSGRQFSNSRSEMNVSTLELGDSALYLCASSLPGLETQYFGPGTRLLVL.

The chain couples TRBV5-1 to TRBJ1-1; possible D gene TRBD1, 5 bases. This CDR3 region has 13 residues. The V end lost 2 bases, the J end lost 5 bases, and 10 bases lay between the germline ends. Per the germline V gene, CDR1 is SGHRS and CDR2 is YFSETQ. In DNA form, the CDR3 reads TGCGCCAGCAGCTTTAAGGGGCAGACTGAAGCTTTCTTT. Protein: CASSFKGQTEAFF.

The table lists this clonotype with a few counts. The rearrangement uses TRBV20-1 and TRBJ1-5; TRBD1 is a possible D gene (6 bases). The germline V gene encodes CDR1 DFQATT and CDR2 SNEGSKA (reference sequence). The CDR3 totals 14 residues. V lost 6 bases and J lost 4, with 16 bases in between. CDR3 in DNA: TGCAGTGCCTCTAGCCCGGGGACAAATCAGCCCCAGCATTTT. Its translation: CSASSPGTNQPQHF.

This clonotype showed up just a few times. V gene TRBV7-8 combines with J gene TRBJ2-1; D unclear. The ends were cut back, 0 bases at V and 5 bases at J, with 11 bases in the middle. The CDR3 is 15 residues long. CDR1 is SGHVS, CDR2 FQNEAQ, per germline. As DNA, the CDR3 is TGTGCCAGCAGCTTAGCGCTTAATAGCCACAATGAGCAGTTCTTC. It is translated as CASSLALNSHNEQFF.

This rearrangement joins TRBV27 to TRBJ1-5; no clear D gene. Germline V CDR1 and CDR2: MNHEY, SMNVEV (reference sequence). Trimming took off 0 bases at V and 6 bases at J, with 9 bases between the two ends. The CDR3 is made up of 14 amino acids. CDR3 loop: CASSLSGWGQPQHF. Here the CDR3 DNA reads TGTGCCAGCAGTTTATCAGGTTGGGGTCAGCCCCAGCATTTT.

The V and J genes are TRBV9 and TRBJ1-1; 8 positions agree with TRBD1. V lost 2 bases, J lost 4 bases, and 4 bases stayed unmatched. CDR3 length equals 14 residues. The germline V gene has CDR1 SGDLS and CDR2 YYNGEE. CDR3 coding DNA: TGTGCCAGCAGCGTGGACAGGGTCCCCACTGAAGCTTTCTTT. It translates to CASSVDRVPTEAFF.

This clonotype was counted between two and nine times. The rearrangement links TRBV3-1 to TRBJ1-1; D gene unclear. The CDR3 runs 14 residues. Germline CDR1 LGHDT, CDR2 YNNKEL (reference sequence). With 4 bases removed from V and 2 bases from J, the gap between germline ends came to 11 bases. CDR3 nucleotide sequence: TGTGCCAGCAGCCGTCTCCAGTATAACACTGAAGCTTTCTTT. This gives the protein CASSRLQYNTEAFF.

This clonotype was detected many times. The chain is built from TRBV15 and TRBJ2-2, with D tentatively TRBD2 (6 bases). Trimming stripped 1 base from V and 0 bases from J, with 12 bases between. Germline V gene data show CDR1 as LNHNV and CDR2 as YYDKDF (reference sequence). CDR3 size: 17 residues. The CDR3 nucleotides are TGTGCCACCAGCAGAGTCACCCTAGCGTCGAACACCGGGGAGCTGTTTTTT. It yields the protein CATSRVTLASNTGELFF.

This clonotype was picked up a small number of times. This chain connects TRBV20-1 to TRBJ2-1, with TRBD2 identical over 12 bases. The J segment lost 2 bases and the V segment lost 4 bases, leaving 9 bases of the junction unmatched. The CDR3 covers 17 residues. The germline gives CDR1 DFQATT, CDR2 SNEGSKA (reference sequence). In nucleotides, the CDR3 is TGCAGTGCTAAAAGGACTAGCGGGATTATGACCTACAATGAGCAGTTCTTC. Amino acids: CSAKRTSGIMTYNEQFF.

The genes are TRBV2 and TRBJ1-1; D might be TRBD1 (5 bases). Germline assignment: CDR1 SNHLY and CDR2 FYNNEI. V was trimmed by 7 bases and J by 4 bases, leaving 13 bases between them. CDR3 length: 13 residues. The CDR3 loop reads CASKWQGSTEAFF. DNA for the CDR3: TGTGCCAGCAAGTGGCAGGGAAGCACTGAAGCTTTCTTT. Filled out from reference TRBV2 and TRBJ1-1, the complete variable domain reads EPEVTQTPSHQVTQMGQEVILRCVPISNHLYFYWYRQILGQKVEFLVSFYNNEISEKSEIFDDQFSVERPDGSNFTLKIRSTKLEDSAMYFCASKWQGSTEAFFGQGTRLTVV.

CDR3 bases: TGTGCCAGCAGCCGGACCAGGGAGAGCACTGAAGCTTTCTTT. This gives the protein CASSRTRESTEAFF. The V and J genes are TRBV11-3 and TRBJ1-1; D possibly corresponds to TRBD1 (5 bases). The CDR3 has 14 amino acids. In germline, CDR1 is SGHNT, CDR2 YENEEA. With 5 bases removed from V and 4 bases from J, the gap between germline ends came to 14 bases.

The table lists this clonotype with a few counts. The gene calls are TRBV28 and TRBJ2-3; D possibly uses TRBD1 or TRBD2 (5 bases each). Germline V gene lookup returns CDR1 MDHEN and CDR2 SYDVKM. This CDR3 is built from 14 residues. V was pared by 5 bases and J by 4 bases, with 13 bases between. This chain's CDR3 is CASSGAGAADTQYF. CDR3 nucleotides: TGTGCCAGCAGTGGGGCGGGCGCGGCAGATACGCAGTATTTT.

This clonotype was seen more than once but under ten times. The chain links TRBV20-1 to TRBJ2-1, with 8 bases that match TRBD2. CDR3 length equals 15 residues. In germline, CDR1 is DFQATT, CDR2 SNEGSKA (reference sequence). Unmatched junction bases numbered 5, after V lost 2 bases and J lost 2 bases. CDR3 in DNA: TGCAGTGCTAGACTGGGACTAGGGCCCTACAATGAGCAGTTCTTC. This sequence encodes CSARLGLGPYNEQFF.

The chain employs TRBV7-9 and TRBJ2-5; D unresolved. Germline V gene data show CDR1 as SEHNR and CDR2 as FQNEAQ (reference sequence). The V end was cut by 1 base, the J end by 0 bases, with 12 bases between. The length of the CDR3 is 16 residues. CDR3 residues: CASSLGLSQYQETQYF. The CDR3 DNA follows: TGTGCCAGCAGCTTAGGGCTGTCTCAGTACCAAGAGACCCAGTACTTC.

The genes are TRBV7-2 and TRBJ2-7, with TRBD2 identical over 8 bases. The J segment lost 5 bases and the V segment lost 0 bases, leaving 9 bases of the junction unmatched. Germline lookup yields CDR1 SGHTA and CDR2 FQGNSA. The CDR3 consists of 16 residues. CDR3: CASSLAPAGGYNEQYF. The CDR3 DNA reads TGTGCCAGCAGCTTAGCCCCCGCGGGAGGTTATAACGAGCAGTACTTC.

This clonotype showed up just a few times. In DNA form, the CDR3 reads TGTGCCAGCAGCTTAGACGGACAGGGAGCTAACACCGGGGAGCTGTTTTTT. Translation: CASSLDGQGANTGELFF. This rearrangement joins TRBV11-2 to TRBJ2-2; 8 nucleotides match TRBD1. The CDR3 spans 17 residues. The V gene end was trimmed by 0 bases and the J gene end by 2 bases; junction bases not matched to a gene: 5. The germline V gene has CDR1 SGHAT and CDR2 FQNNGV.

This clonotype was seen only a few times. CDR3 residues: CASRQRDPPYNEQFF. For the CDR3, the DNA is TGTGCCAGCAGACAACGGGATCCGCCCTACAATGAGCAGTTCTTC. The chain links TRBV28 to TRBJ2-1; possible D gene TRBD2, 5 bases. The CDR3 runs 15 residues. Germline V gene lookup returns CDR1 MDHEN and CDR2 SYDVKM. V lost 6 bases and J 2 bases, leaving 14 bases between the germline ends.

The gene calls are TRBV20-1 and TRBJ2-1, with 8 nucleotides matching TRBD2. There are 12 residues in the CDR3. CDR1 is DFQATT and CDR2 is SNEGSKA in the germline V gene (reference sequence). J gave up 7 bases and V 3 bases, and 2 bases lay outside the gene matches. The CDR3 coding sequence is TGCAGTGCTAGCGGGAGGGTAAATGAGCAGTTCTTC. It yields the protein CSASGRVNEQFF.

Only a few counts were recorded for this clonotype. CDR3: CASSLGRASYEQYF. CDR3 DNA sequence: TGTGCCAGCAGCTTAGGCAGGGCATCCTACGAGCAGTACTTC. This chain links TRBV7-2 with TRBJ2-7; D possibly corresponds to TRBD1 (5 bases). Germline loops: CDR1 SGHTA, CDR2 FQGNSA. Trimming shortened V by 1 base and J by 1 base, and 8 bases separated the two germline ends. The CDR3 spans 14 residues.

The table lists this clonotype with a few counts. The chain recombines TRBV9 with TRBJ2-4; the match to TRBD2 covers 16 bases. This CDR3 spans 20 amino acids. Per the germline V gene, CDR1 is SGDLS and CDR2 is YYNGEE. After removal of 4 bases from V and 3 bases from J, the junction contained 13 bases not matched to a gene. In DNA form, the CDR3 reads TGTGCCAGCAGCCCGGACCCGGGACTAGCGGGAGGGGGGTTCAAAAACATTCAGTACTTC. It yields the protein CASSPDPGLAGGGFKNIQYF.

The chain carries TRBV5-1 and TRBJ2-2, with D maybe TRBD2 (5 bases). Germline lookup yields CDR1 SGHRS and CDR2 YFSETQ. The CDR3 consists of 15 residues. With 2 bases removed from V and 4 bases from J, the gap between germline ends came to 12 bases. For the CDR3, the DNA is TGCGCCAGCAGCTTAGGAGGAGATTCCACCGGGGAGCTGTTTTTT. Translation: CASSLGGDSTGELFF.

This clonotype was seen more than once but under ten times. This sequence joins TRBV5-1 and TRBJ2-6; D ambiguous. CDR1 SGHRS and CDR2 YFSETQ come from the germline V gene. The CDR3 has 19 residues. Trimming pared 2 bases from V and 1 base from J, leaving 19 bases between. The CDR3 here is CASSFTAPHHISGANVLTF. The CDR3 DNA reads TGCGCCAGCAGCTTCACAGCTCCGCACCACATATCTGGGGCCAACGTCCTGACTTTC.

Only a few counts were recorded for this clonotype. This chain joins TRBV9 and TRBJ2-2; D remains unclear. This CDR3 is 16 amino acids long. CDR1 and CDR2 from the germline V gene are SGDLS and YYNGEE. V lost 0 bases to trimming and J lost 3 bases, with 12 bases between them. The CDR3: CASSVVGYRDTGELFF. For the CDR3, the DNA is TGTGCCAGCAGCGTAGTTGGCTATCGTGACACCGGGGAGCTGTTTTTT.

This clonotype has just a few counts. The chain combines TRBV5-1 with TRBJ1-1, with TRBD1 as a possible D gene (6 bases). Deletions cut 0 bases from V and 1 base from J, with 13 bases between. Germline V gene data show CDR1 as SGHRS and CDR2 as YFSETQ. The CDR3 contains 16 residues. The CDR3: CASSLVATGSNTEAFF. The CDR3 region has the DNA TGCGCCAGCAGCTTGGTCGCGACAGGTTCGAACACTGAAGCTTTCTTT.

In this sample, this clonotype turned up a few times. The chain employs TRBV20-1 and TRBJ2-5, with 7 bases matching TRBD2. Losses at the gene ends were 6 bases for V and 2 bases for J; bases not matched to a gene: 3. The length of the CDR3 is 12 residues. Germline CDR1 and CDR2: DFQATT and SNEGSKA (reference sequence). The DNA of the CDR3 is TGCAGTGCAGGGACTACACAAGAGACCCAGTACTTC. Amino acids: CSAGTTQETQYF.

This clonotype was picked up many times. This rearrangement joins TRBV12-3 or TRBV12-4 to TRBJ2-2; D ambiguous. V was cut by 3 bases and J by 2 bases, with 10 bases left in between. This CDR3 contains 15 residues. CDR3 protein: CASSFRDLNTGELFF. CDR3 DNA sequence: TGTGCCAGCAGTTTCCGCGACTTAAACACCGGGGAGCTGTTTTTT.

This clonotype showed up many times. The J gene is TRBJ1-2, the V gene TRBV29-1; D is ambiguous. V was clipped by 7 bases and J by 3 bases, with 12 bases between them. The CDR3 runs 12 residues. Germline CDR1 is SQVTM and CDR2 is ANQGSEA. The CDR3 sequence is CSGKTPDYGYTF. The CDR3 DNA reads as TGCAGCGGGAAAACGCCGGACTATGGCTACACCTTC. The variable domain in full, completed from reference TRBV29-1 and TRBJ1-2, reads SAVISQKPSRDICQRGTSLTIQCQVDSQVTMMFWYRQQPGQSLTLIATANQGSEATYESGFVIDKFPISRPNLTFSTLTVSNMSPEDSSIYLCSGKTPDYGYTFGSGTRLTVV.

A few counts support this clonotype. The genes are TRBV4-1 and TRBJ2-2, with unresolved D. With 2 bases removed from V and 8 bases from J, the gap between germline ends came to 9 bases. The CDR3 consists of 13 residues. Germline-derived CDR1 and CDR2 are MGHRA and YSYEKL. The chain's CDR3 is CASSQPPTGELFF. The CDR3 DNA follows: TGCGCCAGCAGCCAACCCCCTACTGGGGAGCTGTTTTTT.

V gene TRBV12-3 or TRBV12-4 combines with J gene TRBJ2-2, with 13 bases fitting TRBD2. V was clipped by 3 bases and J by 5 bases; unmatched bases: 6. The CDR3 runs 17 residues. The CDR3 protein is CASSLLKGLAGTGELFF. CDR3 coding DNA: TGTGCCAGCAGTTTGTTGAAGGGACTAGCGGGAACCGGGGAGCTGTTTTTT.